This note documents a single T cell receptor (beta chain) sequence. The data are from a study of human T cells and chemical hapten exposure. Indicated time point: pre-sensitization, week 0. Stated treatment: therapeutic diphenylcyclopropenone sensitization with weekly scalp DPC. TCRdb analysed the RACE reads with MiXCR anew, one entry per CDR3 protein. Of around 260,000 distinct CDR3 sequences in the sample, about 8.1% were seen once. The source was whole blood, collected in connection with sensitization to the hapten diphenylcyclopropenone (DPC). This clonotype originated in a woman between 40 and 50 years old with alopecia areata. Some clones in this sample may be carry-over from other donors' samples.

The CDR3: CASMTGARETQYF. In nucleotides, the CDR3 is TGCGCCAGCATGACGGGGGCGAGGGAGACCCAGTACTTC. The rearrangement uses TRBV10-2 and TRBJ2-5, with D possibly called TRBD1 or TRBD2 (6 bases each). Trimming shortened V by 7 bases and J by 5 bases, and 14 bases separated the two germline ends. CDR3 size: 13 residues. The V gene's germline CDR1 is WSHSY and CDR2 SAAADI.